This TCR beta chain was captured by sequencing in a study of OX40 agonist ivuxolimab in advanced cancers. Clones were read by immunoSEQ multiplex PCR, and TCRdb kept only the in-frame ones, dropping some. The data show roughly 63,000 clones, about 91% seen once. The germline V gene has CDR1 SGHRS and CDR2 YFSETQ. The CDR3 is made up of 16 amino acids. The V gene end was trimmed by 3 bases and the J gene end by 4 bases; junction bases not matched to a gene: 11. The TCR originated in an adult with an advanced solid tumor such as melanoma, head and neck, liver or kidney cancer. Sequencing was performed on CD4+ or CD8+ T cells sorted from blood, taken in a trial of the OX40 agonist ivuxolimab. The chain joins TRBV5-1 to TRBJ1-1; 8 bases line up with TRBD1. This CDR3 reads CASSSSTGVSGTEAFF. The CDR3 DNA reads TGCGCCAGCAGCTCATCGACAGGGGTTAGCGGCACTGAAGCTTTCTTT.